The table lists the clone carrying this T cell receptor beta chain with a count of one. What it binds is unknown. Relative to the germline gene, one junction end is altered; a read error may explain this. This sample stems from a study of PD-L1 blockade in urothelial cancer. The overall study: The median number of T cells present in blood samples was 130,000 to 150,000. Overall study results and limits: The study found that durable-benefit patients expanded tumor-associated blood clones more at 3 weeks.

The CDR3 totals 13 residues. The germline V gene has CDR1 LNHDA and CDR2 SQIVND (reference sequence). Time point denoted: peripheral blood 6 weeks after treatment start. All patients carried locally advanced or metastatic urothelial carcinoma. Synthetic TCR analog templates were spiked into each PCR. Clones were sequenced by immunoSEQ multiplex PCR, and TCRdb holds only the in-frame ones, with some missing. The sample holds about 51,000 clones; 70% to 90% are singletons and the top ten take roughly 2.5%. The clonotype originates from a man aged 60-69 years with urothelial cancer. This specimen consisted of PBMCs, obtained around atezolizumab (anti-PD-L1) treatment. J is TRBJ2-3 and V is TRBV19, with TRBD2 identical over 11 bases. This CDR3 is CASSIGVAGGQTF. The DNA of the CDR3 is TGTGCCAGTAGTATAGGAGTAGCGGGGGGGCAGACCTTT. Looking up the rest from reference TRBV19 and TRBJ2-3 gives the full variable domain: DGGITQSPKYLFRKEGQNVTLSCEQNLNHDAMYWYRQDPGQGLRLIYYSQIVNDFQKGDIAEGYSVSREKKESFPLTVTSAQKNPTAFYLCASSIGVAGGQTFGPGTRLTVL.